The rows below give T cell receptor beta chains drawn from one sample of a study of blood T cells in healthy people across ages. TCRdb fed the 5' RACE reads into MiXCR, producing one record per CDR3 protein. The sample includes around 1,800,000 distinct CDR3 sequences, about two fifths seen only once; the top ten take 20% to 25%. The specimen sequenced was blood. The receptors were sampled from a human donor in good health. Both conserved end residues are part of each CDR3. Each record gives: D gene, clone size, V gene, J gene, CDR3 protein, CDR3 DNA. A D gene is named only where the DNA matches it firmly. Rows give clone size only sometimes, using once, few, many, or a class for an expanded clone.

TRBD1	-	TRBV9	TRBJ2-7	CASSVSGTGWYEQYF	TGTGCCAGCAGCGTATCCGGGACAGGGTGGTACGAGCAGTACTTC
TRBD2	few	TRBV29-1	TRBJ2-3	CSVGNSGGYTDTQYF	TGCAGCGTTGGGAATTCGGGGGGGTACACAGATACGCAGTATTTT
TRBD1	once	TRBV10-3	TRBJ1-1	CAIRSRTGGRGEAFF	TGTGCCATCAGGAGCCGGACAGGGGGTCGGGGTGAAGCTTTCTTT
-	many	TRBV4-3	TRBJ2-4	CASSQELIGASIQYF	TGCGCCAGCAGCCAAGAGCTAATAGGAGCGAGCATTCAGTACTTC
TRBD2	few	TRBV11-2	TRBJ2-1	CASREGTSVYYSEQFF	TGTGCCAGCAGGGAAGGGACTAGCGTATATTATTCTGAGCAGTTCTTC
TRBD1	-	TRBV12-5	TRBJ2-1	CASWDRGDNEQFF	TGTGCTAGTTGGGACAGGGGGGACAATGAGCAGTTCTTC
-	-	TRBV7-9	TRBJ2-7	CASSWGREDEQYF	TGTGCCAGCAGCTGGGGCAGGGAGGACGAGCAGTACTTC
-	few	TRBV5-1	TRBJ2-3	CASRGRTVADTQYF	TGCGCCAGCAGAGGGAGGACAGTAGCAGATACGCAGTATTTT
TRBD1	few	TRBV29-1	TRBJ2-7	CSVRGRTGVDEQYF	TGCAGCGTTCGTGGAAGGACAGGGGTCGACGAGCAGTACTTC
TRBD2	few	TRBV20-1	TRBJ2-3	CSAKQRGNADTQYF	TGCAGTGCTAAGCAGCGGGGGAACGCAGATACGCAGTATTTT
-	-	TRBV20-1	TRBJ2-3	CSATLWGRTDTQYF	TGCAGTGCTACATTATGGGGACGCACAGATACGCAGTATTTT
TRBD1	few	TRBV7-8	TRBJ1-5	CASSLASRTGRQPQHF	TGTGCCAGCAGCTTAGCGTCCAGGACAGGGAGGCAGCCCCAGCATTTT
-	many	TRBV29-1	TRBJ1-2	CSVEDGQSYGYTF	TGCAGCGTTGAAGATGGACAGTCCTATGGCTACACCTTC
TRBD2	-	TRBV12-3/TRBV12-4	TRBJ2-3	CACSLAGQGEATQYF	TGTGCCTGCAGTTTAGCGGGGCAGGGAGAGGCTACGCAGTATTTT
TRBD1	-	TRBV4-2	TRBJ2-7	CASSLSEGANYEQYF	TGTGCCAGCAGCCTGTCCGAGGGGGCGAATTACGAGCAGTACTTC
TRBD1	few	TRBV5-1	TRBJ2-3	CASSLVGQGIDTQYF	TGCGCCAGCAGCTTGGTGGGACAGGGAATAGATACGCAGTATTTT
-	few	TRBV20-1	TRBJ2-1	CSAYPGSSRHEQFF	TGCAGTGCCTATCCGGGATCCTCACGGCATGAGCAGTTCTTC
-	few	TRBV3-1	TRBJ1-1	CASSQFGQKNTEAFF	TGTGCCAGCAGCCAGTTTGGACAGAAGAACACTGAAGCTTTCTTT
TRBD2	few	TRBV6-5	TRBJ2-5	CASSYSGPASGGEAQYF	TGTGCCAGCAGTTACTCCGGGCCGGCTAGCGGGGGGGAGGCCCAGTACTTC
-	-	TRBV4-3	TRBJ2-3	CASSQDWGQIGTQYF	TGCGCCAGCAGCCAAGACTGGGGCCAAATAGGTACGCAGTATTTT
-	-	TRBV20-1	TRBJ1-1	CSARKDSNTEAFF	TGCAGTGCTAGAAAGGACAGTAACACTGAAGCTTTCTTT
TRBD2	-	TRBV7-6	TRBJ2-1	CASSLSSGGRNEQFF	TGTGCCAGCAGCTTATCTAGCGGGGGCCGCAATGAGCAGTTCTTC
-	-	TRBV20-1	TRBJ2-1	CSARDPFGGSHSYNEQFF	TGCAGTGCTAGAGATCCTTTTGGGGGGTCCCACTCCTACAATGAGCAGTTCTTC
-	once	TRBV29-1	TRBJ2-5	CSVVRGNDRGSETQYF	TGCAGCGTCGTGCGGGGGAACGACAGGGGATCGGAGACCCAGTACTTC
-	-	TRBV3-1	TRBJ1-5	CASSAQLTSPFKAQHF	TGTGCCAGCAGCGCTCAACTTACTTCTCCTTTTAAAGCCCAGCATTTT
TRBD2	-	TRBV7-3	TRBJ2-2	CASSPLAGANTGELFF	TGTGCCAGCAGCCCCTTAGCGGGGGCGAACACCGGGGAGCTGTTTTTT
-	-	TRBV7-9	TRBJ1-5	CASSYNPLRDIKSNQPQHF	TGTGCCAGCAGCTATAACCCTCTCCGGGACATAAAAAGCAATCAGCCCCAGCATTTT
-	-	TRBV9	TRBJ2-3	CASSVNIQDTDTQYF	TGTGCCAGCAGCGTAAACATTCAAGATACAGATACGCAGTATTTT
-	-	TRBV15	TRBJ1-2	CATSRDWLEGYTF	TGTGCCACCAGCAGAGATTGGCTTGAGGGCTACACCTTC
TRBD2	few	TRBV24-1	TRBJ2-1	CATSDQRGDNEQFF	TGTGCCACCAGTGATCAGCGGGGGGACAATGAGCAGTTCTTC
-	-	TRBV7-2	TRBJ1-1	CASSSSGSTNTEAFF	TGTGCCAGCAGCTCCTCGGGGAGTACCAACACTGAAGCTTTCTTT
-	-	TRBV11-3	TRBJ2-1	CASSLGPVTYNEQFF	TGTGCCAGCAGCTTAGGGCCGGTAACCTACAATGAGCAGTTCTTC
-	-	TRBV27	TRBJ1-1	CASGVGRNTEAFF	TGTGCCAGCGGGGTCGGCAGAAACACTGAAGCTTTCTTT
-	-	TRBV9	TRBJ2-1	CASSVAGTPTYNEQFF	TGTGCCAGCAGCGTAGCCGGGACACCTACTTACAATGAGCAGTTCTTC
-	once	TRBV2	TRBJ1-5	CASRRVGQPQHF	TGTGCCAGCAGGAGGGTTGGTCAGCCCCAGCATTTT
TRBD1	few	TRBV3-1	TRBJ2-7	CASSHRDRVAYEQYF	TGTGCCAGCAGCCACCGGGACAGGGTAGCCTACGAGCAGTACTTC
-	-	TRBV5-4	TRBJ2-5	CASNLDSGGQETQYF	TGTGCCAGCAACTTGGATTCCGGGGGCCAAGAGACCCAGTACTTC
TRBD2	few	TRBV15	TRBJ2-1	CATSRGLRRGFSEQFF	TGTGCCACCAGCAGAGGCCTACGGCGGGGGTTCTCTGAGCAGTTCTTC
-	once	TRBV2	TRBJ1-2	CASRNQGSHYGYTF	TGTGCCAGCCGTAATCAAGGGTCGCACTATGGCTACACCTTC
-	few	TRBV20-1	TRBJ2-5	CSASLESGQETQYF	TGCAGTGCCTCACTAGAGAGCGGTCAAGAGACCCAGTACTTC
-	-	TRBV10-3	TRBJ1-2	CAISESTGLFYGYTF	TGTGCCATCAGTGAGTCGACAGGACTCTTCTATGGCTACACCTTC
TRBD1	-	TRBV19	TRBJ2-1	CAGTLRGTGTDNEQFF	TGTGCCGGTACCCTAAGAGGGACAGGGACCGACAATGAGCAGTTCTTC
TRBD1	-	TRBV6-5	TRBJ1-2	CASSQPLRDSRRYTF	TGTGCCAGCAGTCAGCCTCTCCGGGACAGCAGACGCTACACCTTC
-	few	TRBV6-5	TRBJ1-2	CATASGYGYTF	TGTGCCACCGCTTCGGGGTACGGCTACACCTTC
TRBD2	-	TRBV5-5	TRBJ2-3	CASSLPLAGGDTQYF	TGCGCCAGCAGCTTGCCTCTAGCGGGGGGAGATACGCAGTATTTT
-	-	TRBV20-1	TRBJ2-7	CSAGSRGYEQYF	TGCAGTGCTGGGTCCAGGGGTTACGAGCAGTACTTC
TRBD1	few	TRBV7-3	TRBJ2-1	CASSPGQAMYNEQFF	TGTGCCAGCAGCCCCGGACAGGCCATGTACAATGAGCAGTTCTTC
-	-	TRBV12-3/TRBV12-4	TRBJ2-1	CASSLMYNEQFF	TGTGCCAGCAGTTTAATGTACAATGAGCAGTTCTTC
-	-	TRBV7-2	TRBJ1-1	CASSLYYTGLNTEAFF	TGTGCCAGCAGCTTATACTACACAGGATTGAACACTGAAGCTTTCTTT
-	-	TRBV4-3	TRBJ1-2	CASSRSSEGVNYGYTF	TGCGCCAGCAGCCGATCCTCGGAAGGGGTTAACTATGGCTACACCTTC
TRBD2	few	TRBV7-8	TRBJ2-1	CASSYNFFGGEDNEQFF	TGTGCCAGCAGCTATAATTTCTTCGGGGGGGAGGACAATGAGCAGTTCTTC
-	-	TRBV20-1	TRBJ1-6	CSARDPMRGDNSPLHF	TGCAGTGCTAGAGATCCCATGAGGGGGGATAATTCACCCCTCCACTTT
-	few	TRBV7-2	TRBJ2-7	CASSSPSAEQYF	TGTGCCAGCAGCTCACCCAGCGCCGAGCAGTACTTC
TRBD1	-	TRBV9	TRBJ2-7	CVSSKDRGWYEQYF	TGTGTCAGCAGCAAGGACAGGGGGTGGTACGAGCAGTACTTC
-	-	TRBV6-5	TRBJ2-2	CASKTGHGELFF	TGTGCCAGCAAAACAGGGCACGGGGAGCTGTTTTTT
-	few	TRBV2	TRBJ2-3	CACSQTDTQYF	TGTGCCTGCAGCCAGACCGATACGCAGTATTTT
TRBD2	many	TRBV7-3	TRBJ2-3	CASSFSGGTDTQYF	TGTGCCAGCAGCTTTAGCGGGGGAACAGATACGCAGTATTTT
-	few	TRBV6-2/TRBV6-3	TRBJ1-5	CASRRTDAVGQPQHF	TGTGCCAGCAGGAGGACGGACGCGGTGGGTCAGCCCCAGCATTTT
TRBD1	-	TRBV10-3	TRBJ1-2	CAISEIDRDYGYTF	TGTGCCATCAGTGAGATTGACAGGGACTATGGCTACACCTTC
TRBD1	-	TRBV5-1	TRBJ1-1	CASSKGQGAFTEAFF	TGCGCCAGCAGCAAAGGACAGGGAGCTTTCACTGAAGCTTTCTTT